The next 11 T cell receptor beta chains were all read from a single sample in a study of beta chain features in type 1 diabetes. What was sequenced were expressed TCRB transcripts, since all of the isolated RNA had been reverse transcribed. Produced via immunoSEQ multiplex PCR; TCRdb's table is partial and in-frame only. This sample has some 250,000 clones, with 25% to 35% found just once. Sequencing used central memory CD4+ T cells from blood. These receptors were collected from a man younger than 45 in good health.

The sample holds a few counts of this clone. The gene calls are TRBV7-2 and TRBJ2-5; D could derive from TRBD1 or TRBD2 (6 bases each). Trimming left V 7 bases short and J 1 base short, with 10 bases between. Looked up from germline, CDR1 is SGHTA and CDR2 is FQGNSA. CDR3 length: 13 amino acids. The CDR3 reads CASNRGPQETQYF. As DNA, the CDR3 is TGTGCCAGCAATCGGGGGCCCCAAGAGACCCAGTACTTC. The full variable domain, in which reference TRBV7-2 and TRBJ2-5 provide the parts outside the CDR3, is GAGVSQSPSNKVTEKGKDVELRCDPISGHTALYWYRQSLGQGLEFLIYFQGNSAPDKSGLPSDRFSAERTGGSVSTLTIQRTQQEDSAVYLCASNRGPQETQYFGPGTRLLVL.

This chain uses TRBV4-1 with TRBJ1-1, with a weak D call TRBD1 (5 bases). The CDR3 runs 15 residues. Trimming removed 1 base at V and 4 bases at J, with 13 bases between. CDR1 MGHRA and CDR2 YSYEKL come from the germline V gene. The CDR3 nucleotides read TGCGCCAGCAGCCAAGCAGGGAGGGGAGGCACTGAAGCTTTCTTT. It codes for CASSQAGRGGTEAFF.

This clone was counted only a few times. The gene calls are TRBV19 and TRBJ2-3, with D perhaps matching TRBD1 or TRBD2 (6 bases each). Germline lookup yields CDR1 LNHDA and CDR2 SQIVND (reference sequence). Between the trimmed V and J ends, which lost 10 bases and 2 bases, there was a span of 13 bases. The CDR3 covers 13 residues. CDR3 in amino acids: CATSPGATDTQYF. DNA for the CDR3: TGTGCCACCTCACCGGGGGCCACAGATACGCAGTATTTT.

This clone has just one count. The chain has TRBV11-2 and TRBJ2-5; 11 bases align to TRBD2. CDR1 and CDR2 (germline): SGHAT, FQNNGV. The length of the CDR3 is 15 residues. V was clipped by 2 bases and J by 3 bases; unmatched bases: 2. CDR3 DNA sequence: TGTGCCAGCAGCTTATCGACTAGCGGGGAAGAGACCCAGTACTTC. Encoded protein: CASSLSTSGEETQYF.

This clone was seen a handful of times. CDR3 sequence: CASSQGLNYEQYF. The CDR3 DNA reads as TGCGCCAGCAGCCAAGGACTCAACTACGAGCAGTACTTC. J is TRBJ2-7 and V is TRBV4-1; D is unclear. CDR1 is MGHRA, CDR2 YSYEKL, per germline. V was shortened by 1 base and J by 3 bases, with 7 bases between the two germline ends. The CDR3 has 13 amino acids.

The gene calls are TRBV9 and TRBJ2-1; 7 bases line up with TRBD1. CDR3 length equals 15 residues. J gave up 3 bases and V 3 bases, and 6 bases lay outside the gene matches. The germline V gene encodes CDR1 SGDLS and CDR2 YYNGEE. The CDR3 coding sequence is TGTGCCAGCAGCGCCGGCGGACAGGTCTACAATGAGCAGTTCTTC. This gives the protein CASSAGGQVYNEQFF.

The V call is TRBV4-1, the J call TRBJ1-1; no definite D call. CDR1 and CDR2 from the germline V gene are MGHRA and YSYEKL. The CDR3 runs to 13 residues. The V end was cut by 1 base, the J end by 0 bases, with 3 bases between. The CDR3, as DNA: TGCGCCAGCAGCCAAGGGGTGAACACTGAAGCTTTCTTT. Translating gives CASSQGVNTEAFF.

As concerns this clone: Distinct nucleotide sequences in the sample also encode this CDR3. The chain couples TRBV30 to TRBJ2-5; D may be TRBD1 (6 bases). The CDR3 totals 11 residues. With 5 bases removed from V and 5 bases from J, the gap between germline ends came to 9 bases. From germline, CDR1 is GTSNPN and CDR2 SVGIG (reference sequence). The CDR3 bases are TGTGCCTGGGGGCAGGGGGAGACCCAGTACTTC. Residues: CAWGQGETQYF.

This clone showed up just a few times. The gene calls are TRBV5-4 and TRBJ2-1, with 11 bases matching TRBD2. Germline values: CDR1 SGHNT, CDR2 YYREEE (reference sequence). V lost 5 bases and J lost 9; bases outside the gene matches: 10. The CDR3 contains 15 residues. The CDR3 loop reads CASSTFSGRVGEQFF. Here the CDR3 DNA reads TGTGCCAGCAGTACTTTTAGCGGGAGGGTTGGTGAGCAGTTCTTC.

V and J are TRBV2 and TRBJ2-2, with D possibly being TRBD2 (5 bases). Germline V gives CDR1 SNHLY, CDR2 FYNNEI. The CDR3 loop spans 13 amino acids. With 5 bases removed from V and 6 bases from J, the gap between germline ends came to 10 bases. CDR3 amino acids: CASSWSEAGELFF. The CDR3, as DNA: TGTGCCAGCAGTTGGTCGGAGGCCGGGGAGCTGTTTTTT. Full variable domain (rest looked up from reference TRBV2 and TRBJ2-2): EPEVTQTPSHQVTQMGQEVILRCVPISNHLYFYWYRQILGQKVEFLVSFYNNEISEKSEIFDDQFSVERPDGSNFTLKIRSTKLEDSAMYFCASSWSEAGELFFGEGSRLTVL.

A few counts support this clone. V usage is TRBV23-1 and J usage is TRBJ2-1; TRBD1 matches at 7 bases. TRBV23-1 is recorded as an ORF, its role being uncertain. CDR3 length: 16 amino acids. J gave up 4 bases and V 3 bases, and 9 bases lay outside the gene matches. Here the CDR3 reads CASSHPRDSLYNEQFF. The CDR3 DNA follows: TGCGCCAGCAGTCATCCCCGGGACAGCCTTTACAATGAGCAGTTCTTC.